The 24 T cell receptor beta chains listed next were all sequenced from one sample in a study of T cell responses to AZD1222 COVID-19 vaccine. Data came from immunoSEQ multiplex PCR; TCRdb stores just in-frame clones and leaves some out. The profile shows 180,000 or so clones, around 92% of them singletons. The material was peripheral blood, obtained 28 days after the second AZD1222 dose. These receptors were obtained from an adult who received the AZD1222 COVID-19 vaccine.

The DNA for the CDR3 is TGTGCCAGCAGCGCCGGACTAGCGGGGTCCTACGAGCAGTACTTC. As protein: CASSAGLAGSYEQYF. This chain uses TRBV6-5 with TRBJ2-7, with 12 bases identical to TRBD2. With V trimmed by 6 bases and J by 1 base, 4 bases remained unmatched. This CDR3 spans 15 amino acids. Germline assignment: CDR1 MNHEY and CDR2 SVGAGI.

The chain employs TRBV6-6 and TRBJ2-7; TRBD1 might be the D (6 bases). This CDR3 spans 14 amino acids. The V and J ends lost 2 bases and 4 bases respectively, with 12 bases between them. Germline V gene sequence: CDR1 MNHNY, CDR2 SVGAGI (reference sequence). Here the CDR3 DNA reads TGTGCCAGCAGTTACGGGGGCCAGGCGTACGAGCAGTACTTC. This translates into CASSYGGQAYEQYF.

The CDR3 DNA sequence: TGCGCCAGCAGCCCTCCCGGGACTAGCTACAATGAGCAGTTCTTC. This codes for CASSPPGTSYNEQFF. The chain carries TRBV5-1 and TRBJ2-1, with 8 nucleotides matching TRBD2. V gave up 4 bases and J gave up 3 bases; unmatched junction bases: 6. The CDR3 runs to 15 residues. Looked up from germline, CDR1 is SGHRS and CDR2 is YFSETQ.

This chain joins TRBV30 and TRBJ2-2; 11 positions match TRBD1. Germline V gene sequence: CDR1 GTSNPN, CDR2 SVGIG (reference sequence). V was pared by 1 base and J by 5 bases, with 3 bases of the junction left unmatched. CDR3 size: 15 residues. CDR3 residues: CAWSDRDRGTGELFF. The CDR3 DNA follows: TGTGCCTGGAGTGACCGGGACAGGGGGACCGGGGAGCTGTTTTTT.

The rearrangement joins TRBV4-1 to TRBJ2-7, with a weak D call TRBD1 (5 bases). Germline V gene data show CDR1 as MGHRA and CDR2 as YSYEKL. This CDR3 spans 13 amino acids. The V end was cut by 3 bases, the J end by 7 bases, with 13 bases between. In DNA, the CDR3 is TGCGCCAGCAGCCAGGAAAGGGGTTGGGAGCAGTACTTC. Translation: CASSQERGWEQYF.

The CDR3 region has the DNA TGTGCCAGCAGCGTAGGTAGCCTGAGCTCCTACGAGCAGTACTTC. Amino acid sequence: CASSVGSLSSYEQYF. The rearrangement joins TRBV9 to TRBJ2-7; no reliable D call. V was pared by 0 bases and J by 0 bases, with 10 bases between. Germline V lookup: CDR1 SGDLS, CDR2 YYNGEE. The CDR3 loop spans 15 amino acids.

This clone was picked up one time. The J gene is TRBJ2-1, the V gene TRBV5-1, with 11 positions matching TRBD2. V lost 4 bases to trimming and J lost 5 bases; unmatched junction nucleotides: 8. CDR1 SGHRS and CDR2 YFSETQ come from the germline V gene. The CDR3 consists of 16 residues. For the CDR3, the DNA is TGCGCCAGCAGCCCTTCACTAGCGGGGGACCACAATGAGCAGTTCTTC. Amino acid sequence: CASSPSLAGDHNEQFF. Full variable domain (missing parts from reference TRBV5-1 and TRBJ2-1): KAGVTQTPRYLIKTRGQQVTLSCSPISGHRSVSWYQQTPGQGLQFLFEYFSETQRNKGNFPGRFSGRQFSNSRSEMNVSTLELGDSALYLCASSPSLAGDHNEQFFGPGTRLTVL.

The V and J genes are TRBV10-3 and TRBJ2-1, with 7 bases matching TRBD2. The CDR3 contains 15 residues. Germline CDR1 is ENHRY and CDR2 is SYGVKD. After removal of 1 base from V and 7 bases from J, the junction contained 7 bases not matched to a gene. In DNA form, the CDR3 reads TGTGCCATCAGTGAGTGGGAGGGAGAAGGAAATGAGCAGTTCTTC. Encoded protein: CAISEWEGEGNEQFF.

V gene TRBV25-1 combines with J gene TRBJ2-1, with D tentatively TRBD2 (5 bases). The CDR3 consists of 15 residues. V dropped 2 bases and J dropped 7 bases, with 15 bases sitting between them. Germline V gene lookup returns CDR1 MGHDK and CDR2 SYGVNS. In DNA, the CDR3 is TGTGCCAGCAGTGAACACGATAGCGTTAGGAATGAGCAGTTCTTC. Its translation is CASSEHDSVRNEQFF.

The gene calls are TRBV10-3 and TRBJ1-3, with D hard to call. The V gene lost 5 bases and the J gene lost 0 bases, with 5 bases spanning the gap. This CDR3 spans 13 amino acids. The germline V gene has CDR1 ENHRY and CDR2 SYGVKD. The CDR3, as DNA: TGTGCCATCAGTCCCAGCTCTGGAAACACCATATATTTT. Translation: CAISPSSGNTIYF.

The chain joins TRBV2 to TRBJ1-2, with D unresolved. Between the trimmed V and J ends, which lost 7 bases and 8 bases, there was a span of 17 bases. CDR1 SNHLY and CDR2 FYNNEI come from the germline V gene. This CDR3 region has 13 residues. In nucleotides, the CDR3 is TGTGCCAGCAAAGCCCCCTCAGTAGGGGGCTACACCTTC. It specifies CASKAPSVGGYTF.

This chain uses TRBV6-6 with TRBJ2-5; D remains unclear. The CDR3 runs to 14 residues. The ends were cut back, 8 bases at V and 2 bases at J, with 15 bases in the middle. The V gene's germline CDR1 is MNHNY and CDR2 SVGAGI (reference sequence). CDR3 sequence (DNA): TGTGCCAGCCGACGAATCGGACCTCAAGAGACCCAGTACTTC. Its protein product is CASRRIGPQETQYF.

The gene calls are TRBV30 and TRBJ1-4; unclear D gene. V was shortened by 2 bases and J by 1 base, with 5 bases between the two germline ends. CDR1 is GTSNPN, CDR2 SVGIG, per germline (reference sequence). CDR3 length: 13 residues. CDR3 sequence reads: CAWSFVTNEKLFF. CDR3 coding DNA: TGTGCCTGGAGTTTCGTAACTAATGAAAAACTGTTTTTT.

The chain carries TRBV4-2 and TRBJ2-3; 9 nucleotides match TRBD2. Germline loops: CDR1 LGHNA, CDR2 YNFKEQ. V was pared by 2 bases and J by 0 bases, with 9 bases of the junction left unmatched. The CDR3 extends over 18 amino acids. CDR3 loop: CASSQTLAGLTSTDTQYF. In DNA, the CDR3 is TGTGCCAGCAGCCAAACCCTAGCGGGGTTGACTAGCACAGATACGCAGTATTTT.

The chain is built from TRBV4-1 and TRBJ2-7; TRBD1 might be the D (6 bases). CDR3 length equals 17 residues. Germline lookup yields CDR1 MGHRA and CDR2 YSYEKL. Trimming took off 0 bases at V and 3 bases at J, with 18 bases between the two ends. The CDR3 nucleotides are TGCGCCAGCAGCCAAGACGTCCGCGGGCAGGGGCACTACGAGCAGTACTTC. This codes for CASSQDVRGQGHYEQYF.

This sequence joins TRBV27 and TRBJ2-1; D is ambiguous. Looked up from germline, CDR1 is MNHEY and CDR2 is SMNVEV (reference sequence). The CDR3 is 15 residues long. Trimming stripped 3 bases from V and 3 bases from J, with 12 bases between. In nucleotides, the CDR3 is TGTGCCAGCAGTTTTTCAAACGGAAACTACAATGAGCAGTTCTTC. It is translated as CASSFSNGNYNEQFF.

The rearrangement joins TRBV4-3 to TRBJ1-1, with D perhaps TRBD1 (6 bases). Germline V gene data show CDR1 as LGHNA and CDR2 as YSLEER. The CDR3 runs 18 residues. The V end lost 2 bases, the J end lost 2 bases, and 21 bases lay between the germline ends. This CDR3 is CASSQTLGQGAINTEAFF. CDR3 coding DNA: TGCGCCAGCAGCCAAACCCTGGGACAAGGGGCGATAAACACTGAAGCTTTCTTT.

The V call is TRBV10-3, the J call TRBJ2-7, with 7 nucleotides matching TRBD1. The CDR3 runs to 15 residues. With V trimmed by 4 bases and J by 0 bases, 6 bases remained unmatched. Germline loops: CDR1 ENHRY, CDR2 SYGVKD. CDR3 DNA: TGTGCCATCAGTGCTCAACAGGGGACCTCCTACGAGCAGTACTTC. Its protein product is CAISAQQGTSYEQYF.

The rearrangement links TRBV7-8 to TRBJ1-1, with D unclear. Germline V gene data show CDR1 as SGHVS and CDR2 as FQNEAQ. This CDR3 is 14 amino acids long. V lost 4 bases to trimming and J lost 1 base, with 10 bases between them. In DNA, the CDR3 is TGTGCCAGCAGCTCAAATATTAAGAACACTGAAGCTTTCTTT. As protein: CASSSNIKNTEAFF.

This clone was recorded once. The rearrangement links TRBV11-1 to TRBJ2-1; TRBD1 might be the D (6 bases). Trimming removed 4 bases from V and 3 bases from J, with 13 bases in between. From germline, CDR1 is SGHAT and CDR2 FQDESV (reference sequence). The CDR3 runs to 15 residues. The CDR3: CASSSRDTVYNEQFF. Here the CDR3 DNA reads TGTGCCAGCAGCTCTCGGGACACCGTCTACAATGAGCAGTTCTTC.

CDR3 nucleotide sequence: TGTGCCAGCAGTTCCGGAGGGGAGCAGTACTTC. This codes for CASSSGGEQYF. The chain carries TRBV12-3 or TRBV12-4 and TRBJ2-7; D is perhaps TRBD2 (6 bases). V lost 4 bases and J lost 7, with 8 bases in between. The CDR3 consists of 11 residues.

The V call is TRBV18, the J call TRBJ2-1; 7 nucleotides align to TRBD1. CDR1 KGHSH and CDR2 LQKENI come from the germline V gene. The CDR3 spans 13 residues. V dropped 3 bases and J dropped 7; count of bases not matched to a gene: 3. CDR3 sequence: CASSPNRGNEQFF. The DNA of the CDR3 is TGTGCCAGCTCACCCAACAGGGGAAATGAGCAGTTCTTC.

This clone was observed once. The chain combines TRBV9 with TRBJ1-5; TRBD1 might be the D (6 bases). The V and J ends lost 6 bases and 0 bases respectively, with 31 bases between them. CDR1 SGDLS and CDR2 YYNGEE come from the germline V gene. The CDR3 covers 21 residues. The CDR3 sequence is CASNPHREKGSRGYSNQPQHF. The CDR3 DNA reads as TGTGCCAGCAACCCACACAGGGAGAAAGGTAGCCGGGGATATAGCAATCAGCCCCAGCATTTT.

The chain uses TRBV7-9 and TRBJ2-7, with D uncertain. Germline CDR1 SEHNR, CDR2 FQNEAQ (reference sequence). With 4 bases removed from V and 2 bases from J, the gap between germline ends came to 15 bases. CDR3 length equals 15 residues. The CDR3 loop reads CASSSRTSLAYEQYF. The CDR3 DNA sequence: TGTGCCAGCAGCTCTCGGACCTCCTTGGCCTACGAGCAGTACTTC.